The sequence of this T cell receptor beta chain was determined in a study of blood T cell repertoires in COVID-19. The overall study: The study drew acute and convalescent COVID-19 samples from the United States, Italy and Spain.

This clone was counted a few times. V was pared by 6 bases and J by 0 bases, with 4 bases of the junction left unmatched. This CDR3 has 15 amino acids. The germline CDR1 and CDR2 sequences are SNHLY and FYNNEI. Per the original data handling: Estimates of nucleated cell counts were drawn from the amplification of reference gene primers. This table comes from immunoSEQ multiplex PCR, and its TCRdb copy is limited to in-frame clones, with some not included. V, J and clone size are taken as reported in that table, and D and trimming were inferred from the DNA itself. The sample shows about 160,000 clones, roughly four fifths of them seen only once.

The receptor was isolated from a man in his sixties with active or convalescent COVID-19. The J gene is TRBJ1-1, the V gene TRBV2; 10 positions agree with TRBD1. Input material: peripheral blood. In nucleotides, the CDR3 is TGTGCCAGCAGAGCGACAGGGGGCTTGAACACTGAAGCTTTCTTT. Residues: CASRATGGLNTEAFF.